This T cell receptor beta chain was captured in a study of Graves' ophthalmopathy and Graves' hyperthyroidism. This clonotype was detected a few times. Amplified TCR beta CDR3 regions were obtained using RNA transcripts as template. HTBI-primed first-round RT-PCR preceded second-round multiplex PCR. MiXCR was run by TCRdb on the multiplex PCR reads, yielding one entry per CDR3 protein. Of some 750,000 distinct CDR3 sequences in the sample, 40% were seen once. V was shortened by 0 bases and J by 0 bases, with 12 bases between the two germline ends. Germline assignment: CDR1 SGHKS and CDR2 YYEKEE (reference sequence). This CDR3 is built from 16 residues.

The chain recombines TRBV5-5 with TRBJ1-2; TRBD1 is a possible D gene (5 bases). The receptor was derived from an adult man with Graves' ophthalmopathy. Material for sequencing was peripheral blood. The CDR3 DNA sequence: TGTGCCAGCAGCTTGGTAACAGGAACACCTAACTATGGCTACACCTTC. Translation gives CASSLVTGTPNYGYTF.